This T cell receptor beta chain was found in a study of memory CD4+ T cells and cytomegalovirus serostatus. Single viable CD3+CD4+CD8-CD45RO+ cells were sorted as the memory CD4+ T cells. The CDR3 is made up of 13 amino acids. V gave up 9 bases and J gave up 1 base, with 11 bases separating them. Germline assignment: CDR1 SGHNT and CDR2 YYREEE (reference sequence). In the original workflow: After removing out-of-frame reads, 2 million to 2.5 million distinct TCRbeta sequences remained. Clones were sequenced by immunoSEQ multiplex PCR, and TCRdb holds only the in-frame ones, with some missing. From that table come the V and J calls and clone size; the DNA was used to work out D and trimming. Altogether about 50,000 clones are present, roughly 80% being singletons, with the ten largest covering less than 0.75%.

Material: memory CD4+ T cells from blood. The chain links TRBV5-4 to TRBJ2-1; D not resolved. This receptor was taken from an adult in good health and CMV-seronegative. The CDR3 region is CATKGISYNEQFF. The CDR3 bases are TGTGCCACCAAGGGTATTTCCTACAATGAGCAGTTCTTC. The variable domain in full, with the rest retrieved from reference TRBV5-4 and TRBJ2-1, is ETGVTQSPTHLIKTRGQQVTLRCSSQSGHNTVSWYQQALGQGPQFIFQYYREEENGRGNFPPRFSGLQFPNYSSELNVNALELDDSALYLCATKGISYNEQFFGPGTRLTVL.